This T cell receptor (beta chain) emerged from a study of T cell repertoires in cytomegalovirus infection. Across the whole study: Matching HLA type and CMV infection were both indicated by public TCR beta signatures.

From the reads, TCRdb called clonotypes with MiXCR, one entry per CDR3 protein. The data show 830,000 or so distinct CDR3 sequences, less than 35% seen once. General observations from the study: There were carriers of CMV plus the relevant HLA, and cumulative public TCR beta family frequency identified them. Clonotype analysis showed dominance of the ex vivo response by HLA-C-restricted CMV-specific TCR beta clonotypes.

The CDR3 spans 15 residues. V gave up 0 bases and J gave up 5 bases, with 13 bases separating them. The germline gives CDR1 SGHDN, CDR2 FVKESK. A word on this clonotype: Antigen unknown.

The chain uses TRBV14 and TRBJ2-5; either TRBD1 or TRBD2 may fit D (6 bases each). The material sequenced was cultured CD8+ T cells from PBMCs, taken from culture after CMV antigen stimulation. The receptor was derived from a human donor in good health (CMV status not recorded). Some clones in this sample may be carry-over from other donors' samples. The CDR3 is CASSQERGALETQYF. CDR3 DNA: TGTGCCAGCAGCCAAGAGAGGGGGGCCTTGGAGACCCAGTACTTC.